The clone carrying this T cell receptor beta chain was seen only once. Clones were sequenced by immunoSEQ multiplex PCR, and TCRdb holds only the in-frame ones, with some missing. The table has approximately 120,000 clones, 65% to 90% seen once. The sample is drawn from a study of blood T cell repertoires in COVID-19. The clonotype originates from a woman aged 80 or older with active or convalescent COVID-19. Sequencing was done on a sample of peripheral blood.

As DNA, the CDR3 is TGTGCCAGCAGCTTAGACCCAGGACAGGGAGATGGCTACACCTTC. Translated: CASSLDPGQGDGYTF. The V gene is TRBV7-2, the J gene TRBJ1-2, with 8 bases lining up with TRBD1. CDR1 and CDR2 from the germline V gene are SGHTA and FQGNSA. With 1 base clipped from V and 6 bases from J, the junction kept 7 bases outside the gene matches. CDR3 length: 15 residues. Filled out from reference TRBV7-2 and TRBJ1-2, the complete variable domain reads GAGVSQSPSNKVTEKGKDVELRCDPISGHTALYWYRQSLGQGLEFLIYFQGNSAPDKSGLPSDRFSAERTGGSVSTLTIQRTQQEDSAVYLCASSLDPGQGDGYTFGSGTRLTVV.